This T cell receptor (beta chain) stems from a study of blood T cell repertoires in COVID-19. Whole-study context: The United States, Italy and Spain were the sources of the acute and convalescent COVID-19 samples.

Generated by immunoSEQ multiplex PCR, the TCRdb table keeps only in-frame clones and is missing some. This sample has 250,000 or so clones, with approximately 86% found just once. The germline V gene has CDR1 LNHDA and CDR2 SQIVND (reference sequence). The CDR3 length is 15 residues. With 6 bases clipped from V and 8 bases from J, the junction kept 12 bases outside the gene matches. The chain joins TRBV19 to TRBJ1-3, with TRBD1 matching 8 bases. Sequencing was done on a sample of peripheral blood. The receptor comes from a woman in her sixties or seventies with active or convalescent COVID-19. This CDR3 reads CASSSRGQGRDTIYF. The CDR3 DNA sequence: TGTGCCAGTAGCTCAAGAGGACAGGGACGGGACACCATATATTTT.